Each of the 9 T cell receptor beta chains below was sequenced from the same sample in a study of T cell changes during pregnancy in multiple sclerosis. TCRdb keeps only in-frame clones here, not all; method: immunoSEQ multiplex PCR. The sample records about 40,000 clones, around 92% being singletons. The input for sequencing was CD4+ T cells from peripheral blood mononuclear cells, taken in the second trimester of pregnancy. The origin of the receptors is a female donor in good health, enrolled as a control in a pregnancy study.

The rearrangement joins TRBV2 to TRBJ2-7, with 7 bases fitting TRBD1. The CDR3 has 13 amino acids. Germline-derived CDR1 and CDR2 are SNHLY and FYNNEI. After removal of 8 bases from V and 1 base from J, the junction contained 5 bases not matched to a gene. The CDR3 is CASGVGQSYEQYF. The CDR3 bases are TGTGCCAGCGGCGTGGGACAGTCCTACGAGCAGTACTTC.

The chain recombines TRBV28 with TRBJ1-2; no reliable D call. The CDR3 length is 13 residues. Germline values: CDR1 MDHEN, CDR2 SYDVKM. Deletions cut 4 bases from V and 4 bases from J, with 10 bases between. The CDR3 here is CASSWAGSYGYTF. CDR3 DNA sequence: TGTGCCAGCAGTTGGGCAGGAAGCTATGGCTACACCTTC.

The rearrangement links TRBV28 to TRBJ2-5, with a weak D call TRBD2 (7 bases). The CDR3 length is 16 residues. From germline, CDR1 is MDHEN and CDR2 SYDVKM. V was cut by 3 bases and J by 5 bases, with 19 bases left in between. This chain's CDR3 is CASSLGGAGERETQYF. The CDR3 DNA sequence: TGTGCCAGCAGTTTGGGGGGCGCGGGGGAGCGGGAGACCCAGTACTTC. Based on the CDR3 plus reference TRBV28 and TRBJ2-5, the full variable domain is DVKVTQSSRYLVKRTGEKVFLECVQDMDHENMFWYRQDPGLGLRLIYFSYDVKMKEKGDIPEGYSVSREKKERFSLILESASTNQTSMYLCASSLGGAGERETQYFGPGTRLLVL.

This CDR3 reads CASSPPSGMETQYF. DNA of the CDR3: TGTGCCAGCTCACCACCTTCCGGGATGGAGACCCAGTACTTC. This chain uses TRBV18 with TRBJ2-5, with D possibly matching TRBD2 (5 bases). The CDR3 has 14 residues. Trimming cost V 0 bases and J 5 bases, with 10 bases left between them. Germline values: CDR1 KGHSH, CDR2 LQKENI.

The CDR3 DNA is TGCGCCAGCAGCCAAGATCGCTACGGGGATCGGATGTACTTC. Protein product: CASSQDRYGDRMYF. The chain joins TRBV4-3 to TRBJ2-7; D may be TRBD2 (5 bases). This CDR3 is built from 14 residues. Germline CDR1 LGHNA, CDR2 YSLEER. The V end was cut by 0 bases, the J end by 12 bases, with 18 bases between.

CDR3 sequence: CASSQSIGGPERATGELFF. The DNA of the CDR3 is TGCGCCAGCAGTCAATCGATTGGCGGGCCGGAACGTGCCACCGGGGAGCTGTTTTTT. The J gene is TRBJ2-2, the V gene TRBV23-1, with a tentative D call TRBD2 (5 bases). TRBV23-1 is an ORF, and what it does is uncertain. This CDR3 contains 19 residues. The V end lost 0 bases, the J end lost 4 bases, and 21 bases lay between the germline ends.

The chain has TRBV27 and TRBJ2-5; the match to TRBD1 covers 7 bases. Germline V gene sequence: CDR1 MNHEY, CDR2 SMNVEV (reference sequence). This CDR3 has 15 residues. V shed 7 bases and J 1 base; nucleotides not matched to a gene: 9. As DNA, the CDR3 is TGTGCCAGCACCAGAAAGGGACAGCCCCAAGAGACCCAGTACTTC. Its protein is CASTRKGQPQETQYF.

The chain carries TRBV7-9 and TRBJ2-1; 8 nucleotides align to TRBD2. V was clipped by 2 bases and J by 7 bases; unmatched bases: 7. The germline V gene encodes CDR1 SEHNR and CDR2 FQNEAQ (reference sequence). The CDR3 consists of 15 residues. CDR3 nucleotides: TGTGCCAGCAGCTTATGGTCGGGAGGGTGGAATGAGCAGTTCTTC. This encodes CASSLWSGGWNEQFF. Supplemented by reference TRBV7-9 and TRBJ2-1, the full variable domain reads DTGVSQNPRHKITKRGQNVTFRCDPISEHNRLYWYRQTLGQGPEFLTYFQNEAQLEKSRLLSDRFSAERPKGSFSTLEIQRTEQGDSAMYLCASSLWSGGWNEQFFGPGTRLTVL.

The rearrangement joins TRBV7-3 to TRBJ2-1, with D uncertain. This CDR3 has 13 amino acids. Germline V lookup: CDR1 SGHTA, CDR2 FQGTGA. V lost 6 bases, J lost 5 bases, and 11 bases lay in between. Written as DNA, the CDR3 is TGTGCCAGCAGTCTAGAGTCCGACAATGAGCAGTTCTTC. Amino acid sequence: CASSLESDNEQFF. The variable domain in full, with the rest retrieved from reference TRBV7-3 and TRBJ2-1, is GAGVSQTPSNKVTEKGKYVELRCDPISGHTALYWYRQSLGQGPEFLIYFQGTGAADDSGLPNDRFFAVRPEGSVSTLKIQRTERGDSAVYLCASSLESDNEQFFGPGTRLTVL.